This record concerns one TCR beta chain sequence. This clonotype appeared a few times. It lacks a known antigen. No much larger clone exists at a distance of one base, and base qualities are not known. This entry comes from a study of T-cell reconstitution after alpha-beta-depleted transplantation in children (dated by TCRdb to between 2015 and 2016). For the wider study: The study quantitatively tracked T-cell immune reconstitution after TCRalphabeta/CD19-depleted allogeneic hematopoietic cell transplantation in children using TCR repertoire profiling. General conclusions and limits of the study: Hyperexpanded clone frequencies declined over subsequent months; after one year, T-cell counts and TCRbeta diversity were mostly attributed to newly produced T cells. The apparently early alphabetaT-cell count recovery about two months after transplant was reportedly dependent on only several hundred rapidly expanded clones derived from non-depleted graft cells. In some patients, the high TCRbeta diversity seen at day 60 was put down to recipient T cells and intrathymic progenitors that had survived conditioning.

The library was obtained by PCR. Sequencer: Illumina HiSeq 2500. Molecular barcoding was employed in the preparation of TCR libraries, with unique molecular identifiers being used to normalize TCRbeta repertoire quantification. TCRdb redid the processing of the public reads, applying fastp at Q25 and MiXCR, and retained in-frame beta chains. Every entry covers one CDR3 protein and lists the most common genes and DNA from its rows. In all, the sample holds over 120,000 distinct CDR3 sequences, and about 9% of those were seen once. Roughly 20% of the sample lies in the top ten. CDR1 and CDR2 are read off the germline V gene as MGHDK and SYGVNS. Compared with germline, V lacks 1 base and J lacks 2 bases; bases without a gene match: 7. The CDR3 spans 16 residues, from the cysteine through the phenylalanine. The DNA shown is the 48-base CDR3, in frame from base 1. What the treatment or condition label conveys for this sample: allogeneic hematopoietic cell transplantation with graft depleted of TCRalphabeta T cells and CD19 B cells. TCRalphabeta/CD19-depleted allogeneic hematopoietic cell grafts were given to the transplant recipients, all of whom were children.

Here the chain combines TRBV25-1 and TRBJ1-1, and 7 junctional nucleotides match TRBD1. This TCR derives from a female patient younger than 10 who had a stem cell transplant for congenital amegakaryocytic thrombocytopenia, so the T cells may come from the graft donor. The specimen comprised PBMCs, mostly from graft donor cells, sampled 180 days after TCRalphabeta/CD19-depleted stem cell transplant. The bases are TGTGCCAGCAGTGAATCTCGAGGGGGCGGAAACACTGAAGCTTTCTTT. Its protein is CASSESRGGGNTEAFF.